This TCR beta chain was captured by sequencing in a study of OX40 agonist ivuxolimab in advanced cancers. Study-wide results and limits: Both CD4+ and CD8+ T cell populations in blood had undergone clonal expansion by week 6 at 0.1 to 3.0 mg/kg.

Comment on this clone: Its specificity is not known.

V dropped 5 bases and J dropped 8 bases, with 21 bases sitting between them. The CDR3 has 15 amino acids. Looked up from germline, CDR1 is SGHTA and CDR2 is FQGNSA. Measured with immunoSEQ multiplex PCR; TCRdb has only the in-frame clones, and not every one. Here the sample spans roughly 66,000 clones, roughly 83% being singletons. The chain carries TRBV7-2 and TRBJ1-2, with TRBD1 as a possible D gene (5 bases). Specimen: CD4+ or CD8+ T cells sorted from blood, collected in a trial of the OX40 agonist ivuxolimab. This clonotype was obtained from an adult with an advanced solid tumor such as melanoma, head and neck, liver or kidney cancer. CDR3 residues: CASSLGEGTRWGYTF. CDR3 in DNA: TGTGCCAGCAGCCTGGGGGAGGGGACGAGGTGGGGCTACACCTTC. Full variable domain (outside the CDR3, taken from reference TRBV7-2 and TRBJ1-2): GAGVSQSPSNKVTEKGKDVELRCDPISGHTALYWYRQSLGQGLEFLIYFQGNSAPDKSGLPSDRFSAERTGGSVSTLTIQRTQQEDSAVYLCASSLGEGTRWGYTFGSGTRLTVV.